This T cell receptor (beta chain) came from a study of T-cell reconstitution after alpha-beta-depleted transplantation in children. This clonotype was found many times. The CDR3 totals 12 residues. V lost 6 bases to trimming and J lost 4 bases, with 9 bases between them. Germline CDR1 LNHDA, CDR2 SQIVND (reference sequence). The authors prepared the TCRbeta library with unique molecular identifiers. TCRdb re-analysed the PCR reads in MiXCR, keeping a single row per CDR3 protein. The sample lists around 15,000 distinct CDR3 sequences; approximately 5.1% were seen once. The rearrangement links TRBV19 to TRBJ1-1; the D gene is possibly TRBD1 (5 bases). This TCR was sampled from a boy aged 5-17 years with acute lymphoblastic leukemia, due to receive a stem cell transplant. Sequences were derived from PBMCs, sampled before TCRalphabeta/CD19-depleted stem cell transplant. The CDR3 DNA reads TGTGCCAGTAGATATACAGGCACTGAAGCTTTCTTT. The encoded protein is CASRYTGTEAFF.